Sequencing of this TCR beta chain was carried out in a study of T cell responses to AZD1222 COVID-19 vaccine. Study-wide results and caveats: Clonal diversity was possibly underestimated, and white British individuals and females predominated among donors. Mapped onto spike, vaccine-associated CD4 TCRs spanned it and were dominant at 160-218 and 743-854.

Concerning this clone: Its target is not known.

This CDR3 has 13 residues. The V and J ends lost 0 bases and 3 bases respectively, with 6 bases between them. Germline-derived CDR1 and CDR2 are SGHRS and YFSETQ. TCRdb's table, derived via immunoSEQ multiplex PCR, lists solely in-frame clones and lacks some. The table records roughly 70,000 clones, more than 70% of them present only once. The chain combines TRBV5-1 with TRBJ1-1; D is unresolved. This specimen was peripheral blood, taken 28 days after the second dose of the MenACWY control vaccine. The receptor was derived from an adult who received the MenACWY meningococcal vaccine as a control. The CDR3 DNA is TGCGCCAGCAGCTTGGACGGACACACTGAAGCTTTCTTT. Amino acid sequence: CASSLDGHTEAFF. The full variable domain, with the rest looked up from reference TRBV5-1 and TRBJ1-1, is KAGVTQTPRYLIKTRGQQVTLSCSPISGHRSVSWYQQTPGQGLQFLFEYFSETQRNKGNFPGRFSGRQFSNSRSEMNVSTLELGDSALYLCASSLDGHTEAFFGQGTRLTVV.